This TCR beta chain was observed in a study of blood T cell repertoires in COVID-19 (dated by TCRdb to between 2020 and 2021). About the investigation overall: Collaborator samples came from the United States, Italy and Spain and covered acute and convalescent phases of COVID-19. Nearly every sample came with metadata listing a de-identified subject ID, COVID-19 status, age in years and sex. Subjects who had been exposed to COVID-19, were actively infected with it, or had recovered from it provided the deeply sampled blood TCRbeta repertoires that made up the dataset. A freely available public database, intended as a resource for researchers studying the immune response to SARS-CoV-2, is where the repertoires were released. The material from the prospective study consisted of cDNA or gDNA derived from T cells, B-cell-depleted T cells, or PBMCs. The samples were drawn from two sources: the first 160 participants of the ongoing ImmuneRACE study, and 1,000 to 1,500 subjects contributed by 6 global collaborators. Where available, HLA class I and class II types were obtained from metadata supplied by the sample provider rather than from assay-based typing.

A second Seattle source provided samples from volunteer blood donors who had recovered from COVID-19. Collaborating institutions collected whole blood in K2EDTA tubes following their own protocols. For TCRbeta analysis, collaborators shipped samples in one of three forms: frozen whole blood, isolated PBMCs, or DNA extracted from either of those sample types. The immunoSEQ Assay, a bias-controlled multiplex PCR, was used to amplify TCRbeta CDR3 regions from genomic DNA. As for the original processing: The number of nucleated cells in each sample was estimated from the amplification of reference gene primers within the assay. Sequence reads were collapsed and filtered to measure the absolute abundance of every unique TCRbeta CDR3 rearrangement. Productive Simpson clonality was computed per sample as the square root of Simpson's diversity index over productive rearrangements. Not all clones reach the TCRdb copy of this immuneACCESS table, which keeps in-frame sequences only. Checked studies attribute under half of the gap to unresolved V genes and leave the rest unexplained. V, J and clone size reflect that table, while D and trimming were determined from the DNA. For this sample the table gives approximately 130,000 clones, of which approximately 83% were detected only once. The ten largest clones take up around 20% of the sample.

Findings and caveats that apply to the study as a whole: The amount of clinical and demographic metadata varied by source and participant and was provided uncurated.

This clone was detected only once. This receptor's antigen is unknown. Base qualities were left out, and no much larger clone turns up one base away. From its cysteine to its phenylalanine, the CDR3 spans 14 amino acids. Only the CDR3 DNA is retained, 42 bases long and in frame from the first base. The trim is 2 bases for V and 4 bases for J, with a gap of 11 bases between the germline ends. Sequences KGHSY (CDR1) and FQNENV (CDR2) are obtained from the germline V gene. Sequenced: peripheral blood. The rearrangement combines TRBV16 with TRBJ1-2; the best D guess is TRBD1, with 5 bases matching. This TCR was recovered from a woman in her 50s who had recovered from COVID-19. This receptor has the CDR3 CASSQRVGGYGYTF. In nucleotides, the sequence is TGTGCCAGCAGCCAAAGGGTCGGGGGCTATGGCTACACCTTC.